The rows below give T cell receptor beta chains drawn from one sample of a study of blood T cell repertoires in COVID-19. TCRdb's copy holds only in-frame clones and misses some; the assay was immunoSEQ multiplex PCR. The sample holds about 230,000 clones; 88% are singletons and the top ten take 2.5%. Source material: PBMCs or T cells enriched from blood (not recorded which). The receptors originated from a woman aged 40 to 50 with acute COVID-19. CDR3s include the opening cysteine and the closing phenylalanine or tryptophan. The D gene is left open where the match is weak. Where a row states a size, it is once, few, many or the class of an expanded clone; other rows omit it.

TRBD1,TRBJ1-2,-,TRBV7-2,TGTGCCAGCAGCTTGGCTTCCTCAGGGGGTGGCCGCTATGGCTACACCTTC,CASSLASSGGGRYGYTF
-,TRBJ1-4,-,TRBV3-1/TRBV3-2,TGTGCCTCGGCCCGGGCTAATGAAAAACTGTTTTTT,CASARANEKLFF
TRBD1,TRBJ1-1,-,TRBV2,TGTGCCAGCAGCCCCCAGGGGGGGAACACTGAAGCTTTCTTT,CASSPQGGNTEAFF
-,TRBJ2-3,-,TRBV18,TGTGCCAGCTCACCACCGTGGCAGGATACGCAGTATTTT,CASSPPWQDTQYF
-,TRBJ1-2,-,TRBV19,TGTGCCAGTAGTATAGCCGGGTACGGCTACACCTTC,CASSIAGYGYTF
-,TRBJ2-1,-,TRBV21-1,TGTGCCAGCAGCAAAGACGTCAGGATACCCGATGAGCAGTTCTTC,CASSKDVRIPDEQFF
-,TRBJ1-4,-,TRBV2,TGTGCCAGCAACAGGGCCCCTAATGAAAAACTGTTTTTT,CASNRAPNEKLFF
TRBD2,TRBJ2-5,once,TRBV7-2,TGTGCCAGCAGCTCCGGACTAGCGGGAGCAGAGACCCAGTACTTC,CASSSGLAGAETQYF
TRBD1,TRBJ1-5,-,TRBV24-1,TGTGCCACCAGTGATGCCCGACAGGGGGCAGGGAATCAGCCCCAGCATTTT,CATSDARQGAGNQPQHF
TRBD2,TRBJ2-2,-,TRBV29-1,TGCAGCGTTGTGGGGGGGACGAACACCGGGGAGCTGTTTTTT,CSVVGGTNTGELFF
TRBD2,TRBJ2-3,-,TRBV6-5,TGTGCCAGCACCGTAGCGGGGGGGCCCGGTACGCAGTATTTT,CASTVAGGPGTQYF
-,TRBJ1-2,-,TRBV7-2,TGTGCCAGCAGCTTATCTCTCGGAGGGGGGGCGAATTTACGAGGCTACACCTTC,CASSLSLGGGANLRGYTF
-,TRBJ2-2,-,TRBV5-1,TGCGCCAGCACACAGGCGTTGAACACCGGGGAGCTGTTTTTT,CASTQALNTGELFF
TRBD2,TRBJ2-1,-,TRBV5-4,TGTGCCAGCAGCTTGCCGTGGGCGGGGGTGGATTTTACCTACAATGAGCAGTTCTTC,CASSLPWAGVDFTYNEQFF
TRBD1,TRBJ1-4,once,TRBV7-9,TGTGCCAGCAGCGTACTGGCGACAGGGGGTAATGAAAAACTGTTTTTT,CASSVLATGGNEKLFF
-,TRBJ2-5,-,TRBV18,TGTGCCAGCTCACCACCGCAGGGGCGGGAGACCCAGTACTTC,CASSPPQGRETQYF
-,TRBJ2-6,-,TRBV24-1,TGTGCCACCAGTTCCGGCAGGGCTCAAATTGAGGCCAACGTCCTGACTTTC,CATSSGRAQIEANVLTF
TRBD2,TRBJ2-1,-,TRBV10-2,TGCGCCAGCATCTCTAGCGGGGGATACAATGAGCAGTTCTTC,CASISSGGYNEQFF
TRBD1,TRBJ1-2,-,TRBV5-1,TGCGCCAGCAGTGAATCACAGGGGCCTTACTATGGCTACACCTTC,CASSESQGPYYGYTF
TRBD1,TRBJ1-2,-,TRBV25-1,TGTGCCAGCAGTGGGGGACAGATCTATGGCTACACCTTC,CASSGGQIYGYTF
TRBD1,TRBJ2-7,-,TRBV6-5,TGTGCCAGCAGTTTCACCGGGACAGGACCCTACGAGCAGTACTTC,CASSFTGTGPYEQYF
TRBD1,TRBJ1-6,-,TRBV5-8,TGTGCCAGCAGCGTCGGACAGGGGGGTAATTCACCCCTCCACTTT,CASSVGQGGNSPLHF
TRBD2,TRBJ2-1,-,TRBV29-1,TGCAGCGTTCATCTAGCGGGGACCTACAATGAGCAGTTCTTC,CSVHLAGTYNEQFF
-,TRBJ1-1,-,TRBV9,TGTGCCAGCAGCGTAGCTGAACAATTGAACACTGAAGCTTTCTTT,CASSVAEQLNTEAFF
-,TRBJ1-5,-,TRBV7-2,TGTGCCAGCAGCTTAGACCTATTCCAGCCCCAGCATTTT,CASSLDLFQPQHF
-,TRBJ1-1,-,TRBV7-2,TGTGCCAGCAGCTCTCCAGGAGGCGCTGAAGCTTTCTTT,CASSSPGGAEAFF
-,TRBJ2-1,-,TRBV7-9,TGTGCCAGCAGCCGGGAGCTAGTCAATGAGCAGTTCTTC,CASSRELVNEQFF
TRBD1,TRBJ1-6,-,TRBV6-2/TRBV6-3,TGTGCCAGCAGTTACTCGATCTGGGACAGGAATTCACCCCTCCACTTT,CASSYSIWDRNSPLHF
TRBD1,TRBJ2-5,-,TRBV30,TGTGCCTGGAAGAAGCCACCGGGACAGGACCTCAGGAAGACCCAGTACTTC,CAWKKPPGQDLRKTQYF
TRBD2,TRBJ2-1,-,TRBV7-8,TGTGCCAGCATAGGAACTAGCGGGACTTACAATGAGCAGTTCTTC,CASIGTSGTYNEQFF
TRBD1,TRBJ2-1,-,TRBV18,TGTGCCAGCTCACCACCCGGACAGGGTTACAATGAGCAGTTCTTC,CASSPPGQGYNEQFF
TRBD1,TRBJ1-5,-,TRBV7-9,TGTGCCAGCAGCTTCGAGGGGGCGAATCAGCCCCAGCATTTT,CASSFEGANQPQHF
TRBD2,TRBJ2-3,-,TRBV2,TGTGCCAGCAGTGCCAGCGGGGGGCCCACGAATACGCAGTATTTT,CASSASGGPTNTQYF
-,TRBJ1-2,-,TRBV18,TGTGCCAGCTCACCTGGGGCTGATTTGCGTGGCTACACCTTC,CASSPGADLRGYTF
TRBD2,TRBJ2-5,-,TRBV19,TGTGCCAGTAGTATCGGGCGGGGGGATAAAGAGACCCAGTACTTC,CASSIGRGDKETQYF
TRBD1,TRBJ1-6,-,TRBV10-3,TGTGCCGCGAACCCGGGACAGGGGAGTAATTCACCCCTCCACTTT,CAANPGQGSNSPLHF
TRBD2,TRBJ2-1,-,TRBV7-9,TGTGCCAGCAGCTCGATCGGGGGAGCGGGACGTTGGGAGCAGTTCTTC,CASSSIGGAGRWEQFF
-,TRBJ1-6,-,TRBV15,TGTGCCACCAGCAGAGCGGGGAAGGCCTATAATTCACCCCTCCACTTT,CATSRAGKAYNSPLHF
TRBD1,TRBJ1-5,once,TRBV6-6,TGTGCCAGCAGTGGACAGGGAGTAGAACAGCCCCAGCATTTT,CASSGQGVEQPQHF
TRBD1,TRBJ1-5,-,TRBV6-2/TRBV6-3,TGTGCCAGCAGTTTACTCCCCGGACAGGTCAATCAGCCCCAGCATTTT,CASSLLPGQVNQPQHF
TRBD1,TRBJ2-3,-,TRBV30,TGTGCCTGGAGTCTTGACAGGGGCTATAGCACAGATACGCAGTATTTT,CAWSLDRGYSTDTQYF
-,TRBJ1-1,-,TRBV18,TGTGCCAGCTCACCAGGGCTGGGAAGGAGGACTGAAGCTTTCTTT,CASSPGLGRRTEAFF
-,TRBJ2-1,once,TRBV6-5,TGTGCCAGCAGTCAACGGGACTCCCACTATGAGCAGTTCTTC,CASSQRDSHYEQFF
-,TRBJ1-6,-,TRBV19,TGTGCCAGTAGTATGAGTCGGGGGGCGCTTCTGAATTCACCCCTCCACTTT,CASSMSRGALLNSPLHF
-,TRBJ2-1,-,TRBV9,TGTGCCAGCAGCGTAGGGACAGTTGCCTACAATGAGCAGTTCTTC,CASSVGTVAYNEQFF
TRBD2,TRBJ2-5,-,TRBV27,TGTGCCAGCAGACGGACTAGCGGGAGGGGAGAGACCCAGTACTTC,CASRRTSGRGETQYF
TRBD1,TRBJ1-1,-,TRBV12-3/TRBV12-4,TGTGCCAGCAGTTTACAGGGGGCAATGGCTTTCTTT,CASSLQGAMAFF
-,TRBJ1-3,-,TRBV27,TGTGCCAGCAGTTCCTCGGCGGCAGGGGGAAACACCATATATTTT,CASSSSAAGGNTIYF
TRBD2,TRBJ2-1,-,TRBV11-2,TGTGCCAGCAGCTTAGGGCGGGGGGGGCTTGGTGAGCAGTTCTTC,CASSLGRGGLGEQFF
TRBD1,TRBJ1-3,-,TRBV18,TGTGCCAGCTCACCGGTGGGACAGTCGAACTCTGGAAACACCATATATTTT,CASSPVGQSNSGNTIYF
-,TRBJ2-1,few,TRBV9,TGTGCCAGCAGCGTAGGTCTGACAGCCGGCTCCTACAATGAGCAGTTCTTC,CASSVGLTAGSYNEQFF